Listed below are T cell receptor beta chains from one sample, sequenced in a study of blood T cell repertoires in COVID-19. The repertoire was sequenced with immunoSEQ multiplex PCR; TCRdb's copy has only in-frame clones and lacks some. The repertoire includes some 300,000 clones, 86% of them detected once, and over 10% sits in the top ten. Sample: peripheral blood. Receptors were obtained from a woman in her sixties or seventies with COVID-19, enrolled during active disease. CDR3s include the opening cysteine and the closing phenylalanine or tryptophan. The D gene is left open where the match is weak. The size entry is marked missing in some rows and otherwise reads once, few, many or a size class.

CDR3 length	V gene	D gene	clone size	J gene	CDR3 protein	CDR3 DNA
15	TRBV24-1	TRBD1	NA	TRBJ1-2	CATSDQTGGFYGYTF	TGTGCCACCAGTGACCAGACAGGGGGCTTCTATGGCTACACCTTC
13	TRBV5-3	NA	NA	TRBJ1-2	CARSGAANYGYTF	TGTGCCAGAAGCGGTGCGGCTAACTATGGCTACACCTTC
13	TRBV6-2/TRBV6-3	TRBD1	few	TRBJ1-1	CASSYSAGGLAFF	TGTGCCAGCAGTTACTCGGCAGGGGGCTTAGCTTTCTTT
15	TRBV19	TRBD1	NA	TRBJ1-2	CASSPRTGSNYGYTF	TGTGCCAGTAGTCCGAGGACAGGATCTAACTATGGCTACACCTTC
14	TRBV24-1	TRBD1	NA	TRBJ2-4	CATSGSGQSNIQYF	TGTGCCACCAGTGGCTCGGGACAGAGTAACATTCAGTACTTC
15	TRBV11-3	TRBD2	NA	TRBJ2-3	CASSSTSGVTDTQYF	TGTGCCAGCAGCTCGACTAGCGGGGTCACAGATACGCAGTATTTT
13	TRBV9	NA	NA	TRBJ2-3	CASSVGAQGTQYF	TGTGCCAGCAGCGTAGGAGCTCAGGGTACGCAGTATTTT
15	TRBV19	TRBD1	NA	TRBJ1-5	CASSLRQGAEQPQHF	TGTGCCAGTAGCCTTCGACAGGGGGCAGAACAGCCCCAGCATTTT
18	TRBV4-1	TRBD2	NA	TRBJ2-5	CASSQLGAGGPQGETQYF	TGCGCCAGCAGCCAATTGGGGGCGGGGGGGCCCCAGGGAGAGACCCAGTACTTC
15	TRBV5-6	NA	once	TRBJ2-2	CASSLQVIGTGELFF	TGTGCCAGCAGCCTACAGGTTATCGGGACCGGGGAGCTGTTTTTT